Listed here are 15 T cell receptor beta chains from one sample, sequenced in a study of blood T cells in healthy people across ages (dated by TCRdb to the mid-2010s). Library creation used 5' RACE. This sample was sequenced with an Illumina HiSeq 2500. A second roughly 7 to 11 cycle PCR used a sample-barcoded 5' primer and a J-beta primer mix. TCRdb ran its own pipeline on the public reads, namely fastp trimming at Q25 and MiXCR clone calling, and kept in-frame beta chains. Rows with a matching CDR3 protein are joined into one entry that keeps the most common DNA and genes. This sample has more than 900,000 distinct CDR3 sequences in its table, and about 23% of those were observed once. Of the sample, 0.65% to 0.75% falls within the top ten clones. The same specimen was also included in a second study, on T cells of mothers and their children.

The sample consisted of blood. These TCRs come from a girl aged 2 to 9 in good health.

This clonotype occurred a few times. CDR3 amino acids: CASSSSLGDTQYF. The CDR3 DNA reads as TGTGCCAGCAGCTCGAGCTTGGGAGATACGCAGTATTTT. The chain couples TRBV7-2 to TRBJ2-3; no definite D call. The CDR3 has 13 amino acids. V was cut by 4 bases and J by 5 bases, with 10 bases left in between. Germline CDR1 and CDR2: SGHTA and FQGNSA.

This clonotype turned up a few times. CDR3 bases: TGCGCCAGCAGCACCGAAGTCAATATGAACACTGAAGCTTTCTTT. Translation: CASSTEVNMNTEAFF. The chain combines TRBV5-1 with TRBJ1-1, with unresolved D. Germline V gene lookup returns CDR1 SGHRS and CDR2 YFSETQ. The CDR3 contains 15 residues. V lost 4 bases, J lost 0 bases, and 13 bases lay in between.

This clonotype was seen a few times. This sequence joins TRBV29-1 and TRBJ1-6, with D perhaps matching TRBD1 (5 bases). The CDR3 is 13 amino acids. CDR1 and CDR2 (germline): SQVTM, ANQGSEA. The ends were cut back, 6 bases at V and 10 bases at J, with 16 bases in the middle. CDR3 residues: CSVTLGVRSPLHF. CDR3 in DNA: TGCAGCGTCACCTTAGGGGTGCGGTCACCCCTCCACTTT.

The rearrangement links TRBV6-2 or TRBV6-3 to TRBJ2-5; D remains ambiguous. The assigned J gene may be wrong: the sequence end matches TRBJ2-7 better. The CDR3 is made up of 16 amino acids. Germline V gene data show CDR1 as MNHEY and CDR2 as SVGEGT. The CDR3 DNA is TGTGCCAGCAGTTACTCAGGCGGAACCATGGGGTACGAGCAGTACTTC. As protein: CASSYSGGTMGYEQYF.

The rearrangement uses TRBV3-1 and TRBJ2-1, with a tentative D call TRBD1 (6 bases). The V and J ends lost 2 bases and 12 bases respectively, with 14 bases between them. Germline CDR1 is LGHDT and CDR2 is YNNKEL (reference sequence). CDR3 size: 13 residues. The CDR3 sequence: CASSQQKGVGQFF. The CDR3 DNA reads TGTGCCAGCAGCCAACAAAAGGGGGTCGGGCAGTTCTTC.

The sample holds a few counts of this clonotype. This chain uses TRBV6-1 with TRBJ2-5; D is possibly TRBD1 or TRBD2 (5 bases each). Germline lookup yields CDR1 MNHNS and CDR2 SASEGT. Trimming took off 10 bases at V and 3 bases at J, with 15 bases between the two ends. The CDR3 covers 13 residues. CDR3 residues: CAIVEGREETQYF. As DNA, the CDR3 is TGTGCCATAGTTGAGGGGAGAGAAGAGACCCAGTACTTC.

This clonotype was observed a handful of times. The chain combines TRBV5-5 with TRBJ2-5; 10 bases are a match to TRBD1. This CDR3 is 19 amino acids long. Germline loops: CDR1 SGHKS, CDR2 YYEKEE (reference sequence). V dropped 4 bases and J dropped 4; count of bases not matched to a gene: 19. The CDR3 region is CASSPKDRGRLSLLETQYF. The CDR3 nucleotides read TGTGCCAGCAGCCCAAAAGACAGGGGGCGCCTGTCGCTTCTAGAGACCCAGTACTTC.

The V call is TRBV10-3, the J call TRBJ2-5; 8 bases agree with TRBD2. The CDR3 runs 16 residues. Germline lookup yields CDR1 ENHRY and CDR2 SYGVKD. Unmatched junction bases numbered 10, after V lost 6 bases and J lost 1 base. CDR3 coding DNA: TGTGCCATCAGGGATAGCGGGGAGGCACTCCAAGAGACCCAGTACTTC. Amino acids: CAIRDSGEALQETQYF.

The chain uses TRBV29-1 and TRBJ2-1; D is ambiguous. Germline values: CDR1 SQVTM, CDR2 ANQGSEA. This CDR3 is built from 13 residues. V lost 4 bases to trimming and J lost 0 bases, with 7 bases between them. Here the CDR3 reads CSVVVSSYNEQFF. CDR3 sequence (DNA): TGCAGCGTTGTCGTTAGCTCCTACAATGAGCAGTTCTTC.

The chain employs TRBV12-3 or TRBV12-4 and TRBJ1-2; D perhaps matches TRBD1 (6 bases). V was trimmed by 3 bases and J by 6 bases, leaving 23 bases between them. The CDR3 runs to 17 residues. Here the CDR3 DNA reads TGTGCCAGCAGTTTTGGTGGGGGGCTGGCGGTCGGGCATGGCTACACCTTC. This encodes CASSFGGGLAVGHGYTF.

Only a few counts were recorded for this clonotype. The CDR3 sequence: CASSLSGQGNIQYF. The DNA of the CDR3 is TGTGCCAGCAGCTTATCGGGACAGGGAAACATTCAGTACTTC. This sequence joins TRBV7-3 and TRBJ2-4; 9 bases align to TRBD1. V lost 2 bases, J lost 6 bases, and 2 bases stayed unmatched. This CDR3 spans 14 amino acids. Looked up from germline, CDR1 is SGHTA and CDR2 is FQGTGA.

This clonotype was found a few times. Compared with germline, one end of the junction differs, possibly owing to a read error. The chain is built from TRBV7-2 and TRBJ2-4; 10 bases are a match to TRBD2. The CDR3 sequence is 12 residues long. Germline CDR1 is SGHTA and CDR2 is FQGNSA. In nucleotides, the CDR3 is TGTGCCAGCAGCTTAGTAGGACTAGCGGTCAACTTC. It translates to CASSLVGLAVNF.

This clonotype has more than one count but fewer than ten. V gene TRBV29-1 combines with J gene TRBJ2-5, with a possible D match to TRBD2 (6 bases). V was trimmed by 5 bases and J by 1 base, leaving 8 bases between them. Germline V gene data show CDR1 as SQVTM and CDR2 as ANQGSEA. This CDR3 is 12 amino acids long. The CDR3: CSVNSGQETQYF. In DNA, the CDR3 is TGCAGCGTTAATAGCGGCCAAGAGACCCAGTACTTC. Full variable domain (outside the CDR3, taken from reference TRBV29-1 and TRBJ2-5): SAVISQKPSRDICQRGTSLTIQCQVDSQVTMMFWYRQQPGQSLTLIATANQGSEATYESGFVIDKFPISRPNLTFSTLTVSNMSPEDSSIYLCSVNSGQETQYFGPGTRLLVL.

V gene TRBV29-1 combines with J gene TRBJ2-5; 9 bases agree with TRBD2. CDR3 size: 17 residues. CDR1 and CDR2 from the germline V gene are SQVTM and ANQGSEA. V trimming: 0 bases; J trimming: 1 base; junction bases outside the gene matches: 9. The CDR3 DNA reads TGCAGCGTTGAAGAAGGTGGCACTAGCGGGTCCCAAGAGACCCAGTACTTC. Amino acid sequence: CSVEEGGTSGSQETQYF. Combining the CDR3 with reference TRBV29-1 and TRBJ2-5 gives the whole variable domain SAVISQKPSRDICQRGTSLTIQCQVDSQVTMMFWYRQQPGQSLTLIATANQGSEATYESGFVIDKFPISRPNLTFSTLTVSNMSPEDSSIYLCSVEEGGTSGSQETQYFGPGTRLLVL.

This rearrangement joins TRBV29-1 to TRBJ1-1; D perhaps matches TRBD1 (6 bases). V lost 3 bases and J lost 10, with 18 bases in between. The germline gives CDR1 SQVTM, CDR2 ANQGSEA. This CDR3 has 13 residues. Written as DNA, the CDR3 is TGCAGCGTTGATCCGGGGGCAGGGGAAGTAGCTTTCTTT. Translating it yields CSVDPGAGEVAFF.